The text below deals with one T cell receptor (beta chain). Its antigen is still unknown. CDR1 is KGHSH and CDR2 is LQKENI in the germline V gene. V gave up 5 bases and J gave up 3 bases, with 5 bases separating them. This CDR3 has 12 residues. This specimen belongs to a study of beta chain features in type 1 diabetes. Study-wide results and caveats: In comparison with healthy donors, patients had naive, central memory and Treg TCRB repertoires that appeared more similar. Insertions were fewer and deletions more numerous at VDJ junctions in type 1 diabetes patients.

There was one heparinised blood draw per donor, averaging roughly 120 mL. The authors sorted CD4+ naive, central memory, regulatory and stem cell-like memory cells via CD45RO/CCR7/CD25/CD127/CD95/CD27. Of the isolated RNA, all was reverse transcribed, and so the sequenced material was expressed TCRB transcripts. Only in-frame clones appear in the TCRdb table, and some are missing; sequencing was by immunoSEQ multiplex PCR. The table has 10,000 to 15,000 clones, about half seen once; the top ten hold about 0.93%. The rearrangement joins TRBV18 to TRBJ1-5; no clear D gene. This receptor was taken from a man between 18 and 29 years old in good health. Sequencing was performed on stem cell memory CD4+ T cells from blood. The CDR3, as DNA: TGTGCCAGCTCATCAAACAATCAGCCCCAGCATTTT. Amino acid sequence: CASSSNNQPQHF.